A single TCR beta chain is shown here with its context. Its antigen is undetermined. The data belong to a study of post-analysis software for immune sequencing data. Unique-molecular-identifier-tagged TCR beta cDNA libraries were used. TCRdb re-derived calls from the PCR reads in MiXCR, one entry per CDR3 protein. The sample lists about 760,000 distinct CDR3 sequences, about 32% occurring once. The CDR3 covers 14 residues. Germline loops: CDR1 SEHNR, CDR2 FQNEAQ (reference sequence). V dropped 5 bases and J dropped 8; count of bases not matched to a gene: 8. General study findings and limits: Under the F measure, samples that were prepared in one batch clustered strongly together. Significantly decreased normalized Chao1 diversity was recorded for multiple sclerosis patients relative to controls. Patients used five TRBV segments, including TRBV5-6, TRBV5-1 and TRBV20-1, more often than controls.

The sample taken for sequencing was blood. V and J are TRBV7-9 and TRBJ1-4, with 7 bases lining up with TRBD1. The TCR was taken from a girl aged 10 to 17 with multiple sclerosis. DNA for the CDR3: TGTGCCAGCAGCCCGGACAGGTCAAGGGAAAAACTGTTTTTT. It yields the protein CASSPDRSREKLFF.